The sequence of this T cell receptor beta chain was determined in a study of shared clonotypes between healthy human individuals (dated by TCRdb to 2018 to 2020). Background for the entire study: A few men and a couple of women, aged 18 to 49 years, made up the cohort. For each donor, CD4 naive and CD4 memory were each run on three plates, CD8 naive on two plates, and CD8 memory on one plate. To estimate repertoire size and how much clonotype sharing occurs between individuals, the study deeply sequenced the blood TCR repertoires of about five healthy adults. Libraries were prepared and TCR repertoires were sequenced by different laboratories using diverse techniques, in order to increase sequencing depth and limit assay-specific biases. Between about 0.9 and 9 billion PBMCs per donor were obtained by leukapheresis. Broader findings and caveats from the paper: Sampling was restricted to blood, and TCR repertoires in tissues likely differ from the TCR repertoires found in blood. Pairwise subsampling indicated that sequencing depth was expected to affect the degree of clonotype sharing among donors. Across a handful of donors, roughly 5.1% of naive CD4, roughly 3.5% of naive CD8, 2% to 2.5% of memory CD4, and 0.4% to 0.45% of memory CD8 clonotypes were shared. Compared with non-shared clonotypes, clonotypes shared by all four sorted-subset donors had higher generation probabilities. Rarefaction of sorted-subset datasets indicated incomplete sequencing despite the large sequencing depth. Naive subsets generally had larger estimated clonotype richness than memory subsets did. Because the study included a small number of donors, the genetic and exposure-history diversity represented was limited.

Using the deep immunoSEQ assay, multiplex PCR amplified TCR CDR3 regions from genomic DNA. Genomic DNA extracted from each cell subset was distributed evenly over all wells of several immunoSEQ 96-well plates, and each plate served as one replicate. For sorted subsets, each replicate PCR was loaded with roughly 0.2 ug genomic DNA, equivalent to 25,000 to 35,000 T cell genomes. The purified libraries were quantified using a Qubit 3.0 fluorometer, sized with a Bioanalyzer 2100, and then quantified again using the KAPA Library Quantification kit. Each immunoSEQ 96-well plate was sequenced on its own single-read 150-cycle Illumina NextSeq 550 flow cell. The paper's data handling went like this. Because the immunoSEQ output included only junctional sequences and no quality scores, the filtering could not be the same as the filtering used for full-length reads. Sequences were annotated with PyIR, a Python wrapper for IgBLAST v1.9, using IMGT germline references to assign V/J genes and CDR3. Reads were removed for weak V/J assignments (E-value above 1e-6), missing CDR3, stop codons, out-of-frame junctions, or ambiguous translated residues. A V3J clonotype was defined by an identical inferred V gene, J gene, and CDR3 amino acid sequence. The percentage overlap between two repertoires was calculated by dividing the number of shared unique clonotypes by the size of the smaller repertoire. Richness of each repertoire was evaluated using RTK rarefaction, the Chao1 estimator, and Recon v2.1 estimates of unobserved clonotypes. Generation probabilities for all TCRbeta clonotypes obtained by the gDNA method from a handful of donors were computed using OLGA. TCRdb carries this immuneACCESS record with in-frame sequences only. Its versions omit some clonotypes, under half of them owing to an unresolved V gene in the studies checked, with the rest unexplained. D and trimming come from the DNA, and the V and J calls and clone size come from that table. This sample has under 850,000 clones in its table, and about 91% of those were observed once. In total, the top ten clones hold approximately 25% of the sample.

For the CD8 naive samples, CD45RO-negative cells were positively selected for CCR7, yielding a CD45RA+CCR7+ population from which TemRA cells were excluded. Donors were healthy HIV-negative adults with no recently reported acute infections or vaccinations. Every donor was a Caucasian adult residing in Nashville, Tennessee, USA. Blood was obtained by leukapheresis, after which PBMCs were separated by Ficoll-Histopaque density gradient centrifugation and cryopreserved in liquid nitrogen vapor phase. Analytical flow cytometry was used to check the purity and quantity of every magnetically sorted T cell population. Genomic DNA was isolated from each sorted fraction and quantified by UV absorbance on a Nanodrop 2000c. Concerning this clone itself: Its target antigen remains unknown. No qualities accompany the bases; no much larger clone lies one base away.

Sequences were obtained from naive CD8+ T cells sorted from blood. Per the publication, the cell subset or site label means: CD45RA+CCR7+. The clonotype comes from a man between 25 and 39 years old in good health.

The base sequence is TGTGCCATCAGTGAGTCGAAAGGGACGGCTTACTATGGCTACACCTTC. Its product reads: CAISESKGTAYYGYTF. In this chain, TRBV10-3 is recombined with TRBJ1-2; D gene: possibly TRBD1, on 5 matching bases. In the germline V gene, CDR1 corresponds to ENHRY and CDR2 to SYGVKD. Relative to germline, V is 0 bases shorter and J is 3 bases shorter, with 14 bases between their ends. The CDR3 contains 16 residues, cysteine and phenylalanine counted. Only the CDR3 region is kept as DNA, spanning 48 bases read in frame from base 1.